Listed here are 13 T cell receptor beta chains from one sample, sequenced in a study of blood T cell repertoires in COVID-19. Libraries were prepared by immunoSEQ multiplex PCR; TCRdb keeps only in-frame clonotypes and omits some of them. The sample contains around 190,000 clones, over 75% of which appear only once. The source material was peripheral blood. All receptors come from a woman between 50 and 59 years old with acute or convalescent COVID-19.

V gene TRBV7-8 combines with J gene TRBJ2-7; 7 bases align to TRBD1. The V gene end was trimmed by 1 base and the J gene end by 6 bases; junction bases not matched to a gene: 3. CDR1 and CDR2 from the germline V gene are SGHVS and FQNEAQ. The CDR3 totals 13 residues. The CDR3 region is CASSLGGGLEQYF. The CDR3 nucleotides read TGTGCCAGCAGCTTAGGAGGGGGCCTCGAGCAGTACTTC.

The V call is TRBV28, the J call TRBJ2-7, with D maybe TRBD2 (5 bases). This CDR3 is built from 13 residues. The germline V gene has CDR1 MDHEN and CDR2 SYDVKM. V lost 2 bases to trimming and J lost 1 base, with 6 bases between them. As DNA, the CDR3 is TGTGCCAGCAGTTTAGGGAGATCCTACGAGCAGTACTTC. It translates to CASSLGRSYEQYF. Together with reference TRBV28 and TRBJ2-7, the CDR3 gives the full variable domain: DVKVTQSSRYLVKRTGEKVFLECVQDMDHENMFWYRQDPGLGLRLIYFSYDVKMKEKGDIPEGYSVSREKKERFSLILESASTNQTSMYLCASSLGRSYEQYFGPGTRLTVT.

This clone was counted between two and nine times. V usage is TRBV6-1 and J usage is TRBJ2-4; D is possibly TRBD2 (5 bases). This CDR3 comprises 15 residues. Trimming removed 1 base at V and 0 bases at J, with 7 bases between. Germline CDR1 reads MNHNS; CDR2 reads SASEGT. CDR3 region: CASSEGAGAKNIQYF. CDR3 DNA sequence: TGTGCCAGCAGTGAAGGGGCGGGAGCCAAAAACATTCAGTACTTC.

The chain uses TRBV10-3 and TRBJ2-5, with 15 positions matching TRBD2. Looked up from germline, CDR1 is ENHRY and CDR2 is SYGVKD. This CDR3 spans 14 amino acids. The ends lost 10 bases at V and 5 bases at J; junction bases unmatched: 5. Here the CDR3 DNA reads TGTGCCACCGGACTAGCGGGAGGGCTCGAGACCCAGTACTTC. Encoded protein: CATGLAGGLETQYF.

The chain carries TRBV6-4 and TRBJ1-2, with 11 bases aligning to TRBD1. Per germline, CDR1 MRHNA and CDR2 SNTAGT. J lost 6 bases, V lost 2 bases, and 5 bases had no gene match. The length of the CDR3 is 15 residues. Here the CDR3 DNA reads TGTGCCAGCAGTGACCCGGGACAGGGGGTGAATGGCTACACCTTC. Its protein is CASSDPGQGVNGYTF.

V usage is TRBV5-1 and J usage is TRBJ2-7; TRBD1 might be the D (6 bases). The CDR3 consists of 17 residues. Germline CDR1 SGHRS, CDR2 YFSETQ. Trimming left V 0 bases short and J 1 base short, with 17 bases between. This CDR3 is CASSLGFRDTSSYEQYF. CDR3 coding DNA: TGCGCCAGCAGCTTGGGTTTCAGGGACACTTCTTCCTACGAGCAGTACTTC.

The chain links TRBV30 to TRBJ2-7; TRBD1 matches 9 bases. The J segment lost 9 bases and the V segment lost 4 bases, leaving 7 bases of the junction unmatched. Germline-derived CDR1 and CDR2 are GTSNPN and SVGIG (reference sequence). This CDR3 region has 12 residues. CDR3 nucleotide sequence: TGTGCCTGGACCAGACAGGGGGACGGGCAGTACTTC. This codes for CAWTRQGDGQYF.

The V and J genes are TRBV4-1 and TRBJ2-7, with 9 bases identical to TRBD1. The CDR3 is made up of 15 amino acids. CDR1 is MGHRA, CDR2 YSYEKL, per germline. The trim removed 0 bases at V and 6 bases at J, leaving 6 bases unmatched. The CDR3 is CASSQDPGQGFEQYF. The CDR3 nucleotides read TGCGCCAGCAGCCAAGATCCGGGACAGGGTTTCGAGCAGTACTTC.

V is TRBV7-9 and J is TRBJ1-6, with D hard to call. From germline, CDR1 is SEHNR and CDR2 FQNEAQ (reference sequence). This CDR3 has 14 amino acids. V lost 1 base and J 7 bases, leaving 8 bases between the germline ends. The CDR3 DNA sequence: TGTGCCAGCAGCTTAGAATACAGAAATTCACCCCTCCACTTT. Protein sequence: CASSLEYRNSPLHF.

The chain carries TRBV6-5 and TRBJ1-1, with D perhaps matching TRBD1 (5 bases). The CDR3 sequence is 13 residues long. Per germline, CDR1 MNHEY and CDR2 SVGAGI. Trimming shortened V by 5 bases and J by 7 bases, and 14 bases separated the two germline ends. The CDR3 here is CASSTRGYGEAFF. CDR3 sequence (DNA): TGTGCCAGCAGTACAAGGGGTTACGGTGAAGCTTTCTTT.

In its sample, this clone was seen a few times. CDR3 in amino acids: CASSLFGGVQPQHF. CDR3 nucleotide sequence: TGTGCCAGCAGCTTATTTGGGGGGGTTCAGCCCCAGCATTTT. The gene calls are TRBV7-2 and TRBJ1-5; D might be TRBD1 (5 bases). Trimming pared 2 bases from V and 6 bases from J, leaving 11 bases between. The CDR3 consists of 14 residues. Germline values: CDR1 SGHTA, CDR2 FQGNSA.

This chain connects TRBV2 to TRBJ2-1, with 8 bases matching TRBD1. The CDR3 runs 16 residues. J was trimmed by 1 base and V by 2 bases; bases with no gene match: 4. The V gene's germline CDR1 is SNHLY and CDR2 FYNNEI. This chain's CDR3 is CASSESRDRSYNEQFF. Written as DNA, the CDR3 is TGTGCCAGCAGTGAATCCCGGGACAGGTCCTACAATGAGCAGTTCTTC.

This chain links TRBV11-3 with TRBJ2-1, with no clear D. This CDR3 has 13 residues. The V end lost 1 base, the J end lost 10 bases, and 11 bases lay between the germline ends. Germline CDR1 SGHNT, CDR2 YENEEA. CDR3: CASSLALLGEQFF. CDR3 in DNA: TGTGCCAGCAGCTTAGCTCTCCTCGGGGAGCAGTTCTTC.